A single sample is the source of the 27 T cell receptor beta chains below, sequenced in a study of control samples from healthy donors and cancer patients. Assay: immunoSEQ multiplex PCR; the TCRdb copy retains only in-frame clones and omits some. The sample carries 150,000 to 200,000 clones, 91% recorded once. Sequenced sample: blood. These receptors were obtained from a woman aged 25 to 39 in good health.

This clone has just one count. The CDR3 bases are TGTGCCAGCAGCTCACAGGACACCGGGGAGCTGTTTTTT. Translated, it gives CASSSQDTGELFF. The V and J genes are TRBV5-4 and TRBJ2-2, with a weak D call TRBD1 (5 bases). Trimming stripped 3 bases from V and 3 bases from J, with 6 bases between. This CDR3 has 13 residues. In germline, CDR1 is SGHNT, CDR2 YYREEE (reference sequence).

The rearrangement links TRBV3-1 (or the pseudogene TRBV3-2) to TRBJ1-3, with D possibly matching TRBD1 (5 bases). There are 14 residues in the CDR3. Germline CDR1 LGHDT, CDR2 YNNKEL (reference sequence). Trimming cost V 2 bases and J 4 bases, with 9 bases left between them. The CDR3: CASSQPGYGNTIYF. The CDR3 coding sequence is TGTGCCAGCAGCCAACCAGGGTACGGAAACACCATATATTTT.

The chain joins TRBV28 to TRBJ2-1, with 9 bases fitting TRBD1. Losses at the gene ends were 5 bases for V and 5 bases for J; bases not matched to a gene: 10. CDR1 and CDR2 from the germline V gene are MDHEN and SYDVKM. This CDR3 spans 16 amino acids. The CDR3 coding sequence is TGTGCCAGCAGTCTCCCCGGGACAGGGAAAAACAATGAGCAGTTCTTC. Translation: CASSLPGTGKNNEQFF.

This clone was recorded a few times. The chain links TRBV7-3 to TRBJ2-2, with 7 positions matching TRBD1. CDR3 length equals 16 residues. CDR1 is SGHTA and CDR2 is FQGTGA in the germline V gene. V lost 5 bases, J lost 1 base, and 7 bases stayed unmatched. The DNA of the CDR3 is TGTGCCAGCAGCGTTACCGGGACAGTGAACACCGGGGAGCTGTTTTTT. Residues: CASSVTGTVNTGELFF.

The sample holds one count of this clone. This chain's CDR3 is CASREPQGLGTEAFF. The CDR3 DNA sequence: TGTGCCAGCAGAGAGCCCCAGGGGCTGGGCACTGAAGCTTTCTTT. This chain links TRBV2 with TRBJ1-1; D perhaps matches TRBD1 (6 bases). Per the germline V gene, CDR1 is SNHLY and CDR2 is FYNNEI. The CDR3 covers 15 residues. Trimming cost V 6 bases and J 4 bases, with 18 bases left between them.

This clone came up once. In the same sample, other DNA sequences code for this CDR3. This rearrangement joins TRBV19 to TRBJ1-5, with 9 bases that match TRBD1. The germline CDR1 and CDR2 sequences are LNHDA and SQIVND (reference sequence). With V trimmed by 5 bases and J by 5 bases, 1 base remained unmatched. The CDR3 sequence is 13 residues long. CDR3 residues: CASSRQGDQPQHF. CDR3 in DNA: TGTGCCAGTAGTCGACAGGGGGATCAGCCCCAGCATTTT.

The rearrangement joins TRBV2 to TRBJ2-7; D not certain. The CDR3 extends over 13 amino acids. Germline-derived CDR1 and CDR2 are SNHLY and FYNNEI. V was pared by 6 bases and J by 2 bases, with 11 bases between. The CDR3 loop reads CASRSTNPYEQYF. CDR3 nucleotides: TGTGCCAGCAGATCTACTAACCCCTACGAGCAGTACTTC.

The chain joins TRBV7-2 to TRBJ2-2, with a possible D match to TRBD2 (5 bases). Germline assignment: CDR1 SGHTA and CDR2 FQGNSA. Trimming left V 0 bases short and J 2 bases short, with 7 bases between. CDR3 size: 15 residues. DNA for the CDR3: TGTGCCAGCAGCTTAGCCCTAGCCAACACCGGGGAGCTGTTTTTT. Its protein product is CASSLALANTGELFF. The complete variable domain, with remaining parts taken from reference TRBV7-2 and TRBJ2-2, reads GAGVSQSPSNKVTEKGKDVELRCDPISGHTALYWYRQSLGQGLEFLIYFQGNSAPDKSGLPSDRFSAERTGGSVSTLTIQRTQQEDSAVYLCASSLALANTGELFFGEGSRLTVL.

In this sample, this clone turned up once. The chain is built from TRBV5-4 and TRBJ1-2; 9 positions agree with TRBD1. V gave up 0 bases and J gave up 4 bases; unmatched junction bases: 4. This CDR3 spans 15 amino acids. CDR1 is SGHNT, CDR2 YYREEE, per germline (reference sequence). The DNA for the CDR3 is TGTGCCAGCAGCTTGGGGGGACAGGGTATCTATGGCTACACCTTC. This sequence encodes CASSLGGQGIYGYTF.

The chain carries TRBV18 and TRBJ1-6, with TRBD1 matching 10 bases. The CDR3 extends over 14 amino acids. In germline, CDR1 is KGHSH, CDR2 LQKENI. With 6 bases clipped from V and 8 bases from J, the junction kept 4 bases outside the gene matches. CDR3 protein: CASSRDRGDSPLHF. CDR3 DNA sequence: TGTGCCAGCTCGCGGGACAGGGGCGATTCACCCCTCCACTTT.

This sequence joins TRBV11-3 and TRBJ2-1; D remains unclear. Trimming removed 2 bases from V and 5 bases from J, with 7 bases in between. The CDR3 sequence is 13 residues long. Germline CDR1 reads SGHNT; CDR2 reads YENEEA. CDR3 sequence (DNA): TGTGCCAGCAGCTTATCACAAAACAATGAGCAGTTCTTC. Its translation is CASSLSQNNEQFF.

The sample holds one count of this clone. The chain is built from TRBV10-3 and TRBJ1-5, with D perhaps matching TRBD1 (6 bases). This CDR3 spans 14 amino acids. Germline CDR1 is ENHRY and CDR2 is SYGVKD. The V and J ends lost 5 bases and 7 bases respectively, with 15 bases between them. The CDR3 protein is CAISIAGVGQPQHF. The DNA of the CDR3 is TGTGCCATCAGTATTGCAGGGGTTGGACAGCCCCAGCATTTT.

The V and J genes are TRBV6-2 or TRBV6-3 and TRBJ2-7, with 12 bases lining up with TRBD2. Germline CDR1 and CDR2: MNHEY and SVGEGT. This CDR3 spans 15 amino acids. With 6 bases clipped from V and 2 bases from J, the junction kept 5 bases outside the gene matches. CDR3 amino acids: CASRPSGRGAYEQYF. CDR3 nucleotide sequence: TGTGCCAGCAGACCTAGCGGGAGGGGCGCCTACGAGCAGTACTTC.

The chain employs TRBV24-1 and TRBJ1-5, with no clear D. Looked up from germline, CDR1 is KGHDR and CDR2 is SFDVKD. CDR3 length equals 14 residues. V was cut by 6 bases and J by 3 bases, with 11 bases left in between. CDR3 DNA: TGTGCCACCAGTCTCAACAGTGCCAATCAGCCCCAGCATTTT. Protein: CATSLNSANQPQHF.

The chain recombines TRBV4-1 with TRBJ2-3; TRBD2 might be the D (5 bases). V was cut by 0 bases and J by 5 bases, with 12 bases left in between. The CDR3 loop spans 15 amino acids. CDR1 and CDR2 from the germline V gene are MGHRA and YSYEKL. CDR3 nucleotide sequence: TGCGCCAGCAGCCAAGATGTGGGAGTGGGAGATACGCAGTATTTT. This sequence encodes CASSQDVGVGDTQYF.

The chain employs TRBV28 and TRBJ1-6; TRBD1 might be the D (6 bases). Germline assignment: CDR1 MDHEN and CDR2 SYDVKM. The CDR3 is 14 residues long. Trimming cost V 6 bases and J 10 bases, with 16 bases left between them. CDR3 nucleotide sequence: TGTGCCAGCAGGACCGACAGGATCAACTCACCCCTCCACTTT. This gives the protein CASRTDRINSPLHF.

The V gene is TRBV28, the J gene TRBJ2-1, with 8 nucleotides matching TRBD1. The CDR3 sequence is 14 residues long. Germline V gene lookup returns CDR1 MDHEN and CDR2 SYDVKM. J lost 4 bases, V lost 7 bases, and 6 bases had no gene match. The CDR3 nucleotides are TGTGCCAGCACCACAGGGGGATCTTACAATGAGCAGTTCTTC. Amino acid sequence: CASTTGGSYNEQFF.

This chain uses TRBV7-2 with TRBJ1-5; perhaps TRBD1 as D (5 bases). The V gene's germline CDR1 is SGHTA and CDR2 FQGNSA. Trimming took off 5 bases at V and 0 bases at J, with 5 bases between the two ends. The CDR3 has 13 residues. CDR3 amino acids: CASSRGSNQPQHF. For the CDR3, the DNA is TGTGCCAGCAGCAGGGGTAGCAATCAGCCCCAGCATTTT.

The V and J genes are TRBV5-1 and TRBJ1-4, with 8 bases matching TRBD1. The ends lost 3 bases at V and 0 bases at J; junction bases unmatched: 1. There are 15 residues in the CDR3. The germline gives CDR1 SGHRS, CDR2 YFSETQ. CDR3 in amino acids: CASSSGGSTNEKLFF. The CDR3 region has the DNA TGCGCCAGCAGCTCAGGGGGCTCAACTAATGAAAAACTGTTTTTT.

The chain uses TRBV6-2 or TRBV6-3 and TRBJ2-7, with 12 bases fitting TRBD1. The CDR3 consists of 15 residues. CDR1 and CDR2 (germline): MNHEY, SVGEGT. The V and J ends lost 7 bases and 5 bases, in that order; junction bases with no gene match: 9. DNA for the CDR3: TGTGCCAGCATCCCCGGGACAGGGGGCTCGGACGAGCAGTACTTC. It yields the protein CASIPGTGGSDEQYF.

The rearrangement links TRBV5-1 to TRBJ1-5, with D possibly being TRBD1 (5 bases). V lost 4 bases, J lost 5 bases, and 16 bases lay in between. The CDR3 sequence is 15 residues long. CDR1 and CDR2 from the germline V gene are SGHRS and YFSETQ. This CDR3 is CASSHTGTPDQPQHF. CDR3 DNA: TGCGCCAGCAGCCACACCGGGACCCCCGATCAGCCCCAGCATTTT.

The J gene is TRBJ1-2, the V gene TRBV6-5; the D gene is possibly TRBD1 (5 bases). Germline V lookup: CDR1 MNHEY, CDR2 SVGAGI. This CDR3 is built from 15 residues. V gave up 6 bases and J gave up 6 bases, with 20 bases separating them. In DNA form, the CDR3 reads TGTGCCAGCAGCCACCCTACAGGAGAAGGAAATGGCTACACCTTC. Translated: CASSHPTGEGNGYTF.

The V call is TRBV7-2, the J call TRBJ2-5; D is unclear. Per germline, CDR1 SGHTA and CDR2 FQGNSA. V lost 2 bases to trimming and J lost 2 bases, with 3 bases between them. This CDR3 spans 12 amino acids. The CDR3 protein is CASSLQQETQYF. The CDR3 DNA reads as TGTGCCAGCAGCTTACAACAAGAGACCCAGTACTTC.

The V gene is TRBV7-4, the J gene TRBJ1-5; no reliable D call. Trimming stripped 8 bases from V and 0 bases from J, with 5 bases between. The length of the CDR3 is 12 residues. CDR1 and CDR2 (germline): SGHVT, SQSDAQ. CDR3 loop: CASGNSNQPQHF. The CDR3 coding sequence is TGTGCCAGCGGGAATAGCAATCAGCCCCAGCATTTT. Based on the CDR3 plus reference TRBV7-4 and TRBJ1-5, the full variable domain is GAGVSQSPRYKVAKRGRDVALRCDSISGHVTLYWYRQTLGQGSEVLTYSQSDAQRDKSGRPSGRFSAERPERSVSTLKIQRTEQGDSAVYLCASGNSNQPQHFGDGTRLSIL.

In this sample, this clone turned up a few times. This chain joins TRBV10-1 and TRBJ1-2; 10 positions agree with TRBD1. This CDR3 comprises 12 residues. Per the germline V gene, CDR1 is WNHNN and CDR2 is SYGVQD (reference sequence). Trimming cost V 10 bases and J 10 bases; bases outside gene matches: 9. The DNA for the CDR3 is TGCGCCAACACCGGGACAGGGGATCCCTACACCTTC. Protein sequence: CANTGTGDPYTF.

The chain uses TRBV28 and TRBJ2-1, with 8 bases identical to TRBD2. The CDR3 consists of 16 residues. Germline V gene data show CDR1 as MDHEN and CDR2 as SYDVKM. J lost 0 bases, V lost 7 bases, and 8 bases had no gene match. Here the CDR3 DNA reads TGTGCCAGCACCTTCGCGGGGACTAGCTCCTACAATGAGCAGTTCTTC. Translated, it gives CASTFAGTSSYNEQFF.

The CDR3 DNA reads TGTGCCAGCACCAAGACTAGCGGAATATCAGATACGCAGTATTTT. This gives the protein CASTKTSGISDTQYF. The genes are TRBV7-3 and TRBJ2-3; TRBD2 agrees at 9 bases. V trimming: 7 bases; J trimming: 4 bases; junction bases outside the gene matches: 9. Germline V gene data show CDR1 as SGHTA and CDR2 as FQGTGA. This CDR3 has 15 amino acids.